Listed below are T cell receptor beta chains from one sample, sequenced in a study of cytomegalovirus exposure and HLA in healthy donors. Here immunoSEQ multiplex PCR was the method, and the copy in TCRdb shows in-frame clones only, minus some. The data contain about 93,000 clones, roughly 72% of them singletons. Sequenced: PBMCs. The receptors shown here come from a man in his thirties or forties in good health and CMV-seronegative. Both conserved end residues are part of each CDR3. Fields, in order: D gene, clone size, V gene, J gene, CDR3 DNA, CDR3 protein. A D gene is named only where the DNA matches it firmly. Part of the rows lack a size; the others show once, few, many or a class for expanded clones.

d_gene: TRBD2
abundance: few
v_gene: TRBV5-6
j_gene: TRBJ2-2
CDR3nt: TGTGCCAGCAGCACCGTTCTAGCGGACACCGGGGAGCTGTTTTTT
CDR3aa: CASSTVLADTGELFF

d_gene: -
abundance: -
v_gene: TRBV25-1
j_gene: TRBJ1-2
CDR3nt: TGTGCCAGCAGTGAAATAAACTATGGCTACACCTTC
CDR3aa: CASSEINYGYTF

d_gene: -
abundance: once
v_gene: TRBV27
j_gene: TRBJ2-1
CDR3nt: TGTGCCAGCTGTTACCTCCCGACGGAGCCTTCGTTCTTC
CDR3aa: CASCYLPTEPSFF

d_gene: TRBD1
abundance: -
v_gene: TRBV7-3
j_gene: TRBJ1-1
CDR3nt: TGTGCCAGCAGCTCACAGGGGAGTTCTTCTGAAGCTTTCTTT
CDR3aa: CASSSQGSSSEAFF

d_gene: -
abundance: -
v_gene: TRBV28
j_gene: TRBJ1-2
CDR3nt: TGTGCCAGCAGCCGCGGAGGGTCTGTATATGGCTACACCTTC
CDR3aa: CASSRGGSVYGYTF

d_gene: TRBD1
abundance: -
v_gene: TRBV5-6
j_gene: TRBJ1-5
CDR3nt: TGTGCCAGCAGCTTGCAGGGGGCTCAGCCCCAGCATTTT
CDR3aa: CASSLQGAQPQHF

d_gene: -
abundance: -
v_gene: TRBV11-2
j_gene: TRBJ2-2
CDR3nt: TGTGCCAGCAGCTTAGGAGACGGGGAGCTGTTTTTT
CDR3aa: CASSLGDGELFF

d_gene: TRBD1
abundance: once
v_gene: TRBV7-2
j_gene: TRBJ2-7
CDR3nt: TGTGCCAGCAGCTTAGGAGGGGGCGACTCCCTGCGCTACGAGCAGTACTTC
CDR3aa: CASSLGGGDSLRYEQYF

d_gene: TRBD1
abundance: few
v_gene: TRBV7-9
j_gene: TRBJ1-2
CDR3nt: TGTGCCAGCAGCTCGGGACAGGGGAACTATGGCTACACCTTC
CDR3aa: CASSSGQGNYGYTF

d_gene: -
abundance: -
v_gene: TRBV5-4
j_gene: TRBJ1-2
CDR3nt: TGTGCCAGCAGCTTTGCGGGGGGCTATGGCTACACCTTC
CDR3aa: CASSFAGGYGYTF

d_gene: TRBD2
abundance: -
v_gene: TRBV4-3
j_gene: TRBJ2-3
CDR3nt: TGCGCCAGCAGCTCATACCGAGCGGGGGCGGGAGATACGCAGTATTTT
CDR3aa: CASSSYRAGAGDTQYF

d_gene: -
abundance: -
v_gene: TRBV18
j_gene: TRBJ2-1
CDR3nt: TGTGCCAGCTCACCTTCCTCATCGAGAGACAAGCAGTTCTTC
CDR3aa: CASSPSSSRDKQFF

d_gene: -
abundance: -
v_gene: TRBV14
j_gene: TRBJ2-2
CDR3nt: TGTGCCAGCAGCCAAGTGGGGGCCGGAACCGGGGAGCTGTTTTTT
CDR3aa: CASSQVGAGTGELFF

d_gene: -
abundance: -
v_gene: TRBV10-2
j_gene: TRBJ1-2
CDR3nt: TGCGCCAGCCGGGATAAGTCCTATGGCTACACCTTC
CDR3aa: CASRDKSYGYTF

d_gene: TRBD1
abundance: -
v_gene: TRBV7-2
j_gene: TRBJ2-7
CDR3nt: TGTGCCAGCAGCTTAGTATTCCCGGGACAGGCCTCCTACGAGCAGTACTTC
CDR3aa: CASSLVFPGQASYEQYF

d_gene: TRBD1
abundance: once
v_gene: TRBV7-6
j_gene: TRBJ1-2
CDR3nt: TGTGCCAGCAGCTCCATCCCATCAACAGGGGGCTATGGCTACACCTTC
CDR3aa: CASSSIPSTGGYGYTF

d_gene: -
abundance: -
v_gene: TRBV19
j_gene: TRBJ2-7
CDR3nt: TGTGCCAGTAGTATCGGGACTGATGCCTACGAGCAGTACTTC
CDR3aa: CASSIGTDAYEQYF

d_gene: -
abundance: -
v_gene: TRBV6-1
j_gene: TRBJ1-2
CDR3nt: TGTGCCAGCAGCGCCACAGAAAACTATGGCTACACCTTC
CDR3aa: CASSATENYGYTF

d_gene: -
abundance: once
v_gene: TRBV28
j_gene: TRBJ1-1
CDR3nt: TGTGCCAGCAGCCGACTGACGAACACTGAAGCTTTCTTT
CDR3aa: CASSRLTNTEAFF

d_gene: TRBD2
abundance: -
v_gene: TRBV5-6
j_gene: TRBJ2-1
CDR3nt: TGTGCCAGCAGCTTGGGGGCAACTAGCGGGAGTAGTAATGAGCAGTTCTTC
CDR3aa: CASSLGATSGSSNEQFF

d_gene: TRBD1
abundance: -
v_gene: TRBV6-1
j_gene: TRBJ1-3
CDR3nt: TGTGCCAGCAGTGAGTCAGGGGGCGGAAACACCATATATTTT
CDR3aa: CASSESGGGNTIYF

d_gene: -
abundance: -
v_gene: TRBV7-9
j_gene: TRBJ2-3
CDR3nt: TGTGCCAGCAGCTTAGGTGTGACAGCCCTCGGGGGTACGCAGTATTTT
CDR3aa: CASSLGVTALGGTQYF

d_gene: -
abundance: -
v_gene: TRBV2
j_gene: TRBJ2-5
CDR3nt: TGTGCCAGCAGCCAATCTGATGTCAGGAAAGAGACCCAGTACTTC
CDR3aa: CASSQSDVRKETQYF

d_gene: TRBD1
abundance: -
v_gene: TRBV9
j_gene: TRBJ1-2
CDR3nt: TGTGCCAGCAGCGTAGCACAGGGGGAAGGCTACACCTTC
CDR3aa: CASSVAQGEGYTF

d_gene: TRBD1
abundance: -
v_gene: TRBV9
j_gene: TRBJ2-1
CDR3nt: TGTGCCAGCAGCGCACAGGGGTATCGGCCCGACAATGAGCAGTTCTTC
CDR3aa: CASSAQGYRPDNEQFF

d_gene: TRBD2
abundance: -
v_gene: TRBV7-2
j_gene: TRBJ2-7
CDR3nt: TGTGCCAGCAGTACTCCAATTAGCGGGGGGAATACCTACGAGCAGTACTTC
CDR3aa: CASSTPISGGNTYEQYF

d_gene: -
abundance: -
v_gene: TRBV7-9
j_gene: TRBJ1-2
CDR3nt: TGTGCCAGCAGCCCTAGACAGGCTCCTGGCTACACCTTC
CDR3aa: CASSPRQAPGYTF

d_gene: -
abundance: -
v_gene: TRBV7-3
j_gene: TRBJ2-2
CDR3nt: TGTGCCAGCAGCTTAGGTTCGCCAGTCCCCGGGGAGCTGTTTTTT
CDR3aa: CASSLGSPVPGELFF

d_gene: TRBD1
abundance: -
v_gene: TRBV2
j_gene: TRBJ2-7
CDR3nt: TGTGCCAGCAGCCAACGGGACAGGTATAACGAGCAGTACTTC
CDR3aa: CASSQRDRYNEQYF